Each of the 19 T cell receptor beta chains below was sequenced from the same sample in a study of T-cell reconstitution after alpha-beta-depleted transplantation in children. As it was prepared, the TCRbeta library received unique molecular identifiers. TCRdb re-analysed the PCR reads in MiXCR, keeping a single row per CDR3 protein. This table has 250,000 to 400,000 distinct CDR3 sequences, approximately 20% appearing once. This specimen consisted of PBMCs, mostly from graft donor cells, obtained 180 days after TCRalphabeta/CD19-depleted stem cell transplant. The receptor source for this set is a male patient younger than 18 who had a stem cell transplant for acute lymphoblastic leukemia, so the T cells may come from the graft donor.

The chain couples TRBV29-1 to TRBJ2-7; TRBD2 matches at 7 bases. J gave up 2 bases and V 5 bases, and 12 bases lay outside the gene matches. CDR1 SQVTM and CDR2 ANQGSEA come from the germline V gene. CDR3 length: 15 amino acids. The CDR3 here is CSVIGSEAGAYEQYF. The CDR3 region has the DNA TGCAGCGTTATCGGGTCAGAGGCGGGGGCCTACGAGCAGTACTTC.

The chain employs TRBV20-1 and TRBJ2-4; D possibly corresponds to TRBD2 (5 bases). The CDR3 is 16 amino acids. V was trimmed by 4 bases and J by 1 base, leaving 17 bases between them. CDR1 DFQATT and CDR2 SNEGSKA come from the germline V gene (reference sequence). CDR3 DNA sequence: TGCAGTGCTATTTTCCCCGCTAGCTTGGCCAAAAACATTCAGTACTTC. Translating gives CSAIFPASLAKNIQYF.

In this sample, this clonotype turned up a few times. The CDR3 reads CASSPTMTGGRTDTQYF. The CDR3 DNA reads as TGTGCCAGCTCACCTACGATGACAGGCGGGCGGACAGATACGCAGTATTTT. This chain uses TRBV18 with TRBJ2-3; possibly TRBD1 for D (6 bases). This CDR3 has 17 amino acids. Per germline, CDR1 KGHSH and CDR2 LQKENI. Trimming pared 3 bases from V and 3 bases from J, leaving 19 bases between.

Concerning this clonotype: One junction end disagrees with the germline gene, perhaps due to a read error. The J gene is TRBJ2-7, the V gene TRBV11-3; 8 nucleotides line up with TRBD2. The length of the CDR3 is 9 residues. Germline lookup yields CDR1 SGHNT and CDR2 YENEEA. In nucleotides, the CDR3 is TGTGCCAGCAGCTTACGGGAGGGCTTC. It yields the protein CASSLREGF.

V gene TRBV2 combines with J gene TRBJ1-1; D is possibly TRBD1 (5 bases). This CDR3 region has 14 residues. Germline CDR1 and CDR2: SNHLY and FYNNEI. V was pared by 6 bases and J by 1 base, with 12 bases between. CDR3 coding DNA: TGTGCCAGCAGGAGGGGTTACGGGAACACTGAAGCTTTCTTT. As protein: CASRRGYGNTEAFF.

Comments on this clonotype: Here the CDR3 omits its conserved ending phenylalanine or tryptophan, so a read error is the likely source. This chain links TRBV7-6 with TRBJ2-3, with 9 bases lining up with TRBD2. Germline CDR1 SGHVS, CDR2 FNYEAQ. The CDR3 is 17 amino acids. The V and J ends lost 1 base and 1 base, in that order; junction bases with no gene match: 6. CDR3 loop: CASSLGSRLAGTDTQYY. The CDR3, as DNA: TGTGCCAGCAGCTTAGGTAGTCGACTAGCGGGCACAGATACGCAGTATTAT.

This chain joins TRBV12-5 and TRBJ2-7, with no clear D. The CDR3 extends over 13 amino acids. From germline, CDR1 is LGHNT and CDR2 FRNRAP. Trimming removed 1 base at V and 2 bases at J, with 6 bases between. CDR3 nucleotides: TGTGCTAGTGGTTTGGGGCCCACCTACGAGCAGTACTTC. Its translation: CASGLGPTYEQYF.

The CDR3 DNA is TGCGCCAGCAGCCAAGGGAGAGGCCGTAGCAATCAGCCCCAGCATTTT. Amino acids: CASSQGRGRSNQPQHF. V usage is TRBV4-1 and J usage is TRBJ1-5; D gene ambiguous. The CDR3 spans 16 residues. Germline CDR1 MGHRA, CDR2 YSYEKL. V was shortened by 1 base and J by 0 bases, with 10 bases between the two germline ends.

This rearrangement joins TRBV5-1 to TRBJ1-2; the D gene is possibly TRBD1 (6 bases). In germline, CDR1 is SGHRS, CDR2 YFSETQ. The CDR3 is made up of 12 amino acids. Trimming cost V 4 bases and J 5 bases, with 9 bases left between them. CDR3 in DNA: TGCGCCAGCAGCAAGGACAGATATGGCTACACCTTC. Encoded protein: CASSKDRYGYTF.

This clonotype has more than one count but fewer than ten. This chain connects TRBV5-6 to TRBJ1-2; TRBD1 is a possible D gene (5 bases). Trimming cost V 0 bases and J 2 bases, with 11 bases left between them. CDR3 length equals 15 residues. The germline V gene encodes CDR1 SGHDT and CDR2 YYEEEE. The CDR3 sequence: CASSLVTAINYGYTF. The CDR3 region has the DNA TGTGCCAGCAGCTTGGTGACAGCGATCAACTATGGCTACACCTTC.

There are a few counts of this clonotype. The genes are TRBV20-1 and TRBJ2-7; 8 nucleotides agree with TRBD2. CDR3 length equals 14 residues. CDR1 DFQATT and CDR2 SNEGSKA come from the germline V gene (reference sequence). V lost 6 bases, J lost 2 bases, and 9 bases stayed unmatched. CDR3 nucleotide sequence: TGCAGTGCCCCCGGACTAGCCCCACCCTACGAGCAGTACTTC. The encoded protein is CSAPGLAPPYEQYF.

This clonotype was counted a few times. This rearrangement joins TRBV12-3 or TRBV12-4 to TRBJ2-1, with 8 bases fitting TRBD2. J lost 5 bases, V lost 2 bases, and 5 bases had no gene match. The CDR3 runs 15 residues. DNA of the CDR3: TGTGCCAGCAGTTTACCGGGACTAGGCCACAATGAGCAGTTCTTC. Translating gives CASSLPGLGHNEQFF.

This chain joins TRBV18 and TRBJ2-1, with 10 bases that match TRBD1. J was trimmed by 0 bases and V by 3 bases; bases with no gene match: 8. This CDR3 region has 18 residues. The V gene's germline CDR1 is KGHSH and CDR2 LQKENI. The CDR3 DNA is TGTGCCAGCTCACCCGGGACAGGGGCGTTCAGCTCCTACAATGAGCAGTTCTTC. Amino acids: CASSPGTGAFSSYNEQFF.

This clonotype has a handful of counts. The V and J genes are TRBV20-1 and TRBJ2-7, with 12 bases that match TRBD1. The CDR3 spans 17 residues. Germline-derived CDR1 and CDR2 are DFQATT and SNEGSKA (reference sequence). J was trimmed by 4 bases and V by 3 bases; bases with no gene match: 13. Here the CDR3 DNA reads TGCAGTGCTAGTCAGATTCGGGGGGACAGGGGGCTATACGAGCAGTACTTC. Protein product: CSASQIRGDRGLYEQYF.

The rearrangement joins TRBV7-4 to TRBJ2-1; D is tentatively TRBD1 or TRBD2 (5 bases each). Between the trimmed V and J ends, which lost 0 bases and 3 bases, there was a span of 9 bases. CDR1 and CDR2 from the germline V gene are SGHVT and SQSDAQ. The CDR3 has 15 residues. The CDR3 reads CASSLAGTNYNEQFF. CDR3 nucleotide sequence: TGTGCCAGCAGCTTAGCAGGGACCAACTACAATGAGCAGTTCTTC.

The chain joins TRBV27 to TRBJ2-4, with TRBD2 identical over 9 bases. Germline V gene data show CDR1 as MNHEY and CDR2 as SMNVEV (reference sequence). J was trimmed by 5 bases and V by 2 bases; bases with no gene match: 16. CDR3 length: 19 amino acids. The CDR3 sequence: CASSLRGRGSGRGENIQYF. The DNA for the CDR3 is TGTGCCAGCAGTTTAAGGGGTCGGGGTAGCGGGAGAGGAGAAAACATTCAGTACTTC.

This clonotype was detected many times. This rearrangement joins TRBV10-3 to TRBJ1-3; no definite D call. This CDR3 is built from 15 residues. CDR1 and CDR2 (germline): ENHRY, SYGVKD. The germline V and J ends were trimmed by 10 bases and 3 bases, with 19 bases remaining between them. Here the CDR3 reads CATAFEEGFGNTIYF. The CDR3 DNA sequence: TGTGCCACCGCTTTTGAAGAGGGTTTTGGAAACACCATATATTTT.

This clonotype occurred a few times. This chain connects TRBV20-1 to TRBJ1-3, with D possibly TRBD1 on 6 matching bases. Germline CDR1 is DFQATT and CDR2 is SNEGSKA (reference sequence). Between the trimmed V and J ends, which lost 0 bases and 1 base, there was a span of 13 bases. This CDR3 has 16 residues. The CDR3: CSARDFGQRSGNTIYF. CDR3 DNA sequence: TGCAGTGCTAGAGATTTTGGACAGCGGTCTGGAAACACCATATATTTT.

The chain combines TRBV20-1 with TRBJ2-7, with 9 bases identical to TRBD1. Germline V CDR1 and CDR2: DFQATT, SNEGSKA (reference sequence). CDR3 length: 14 amino acids. V gave up 6 bases and J gave up 3 bases; unmatched junction bases: 9. In DNA form, the CDR3 reads TGCAGTGCCGCCTCGACAGGGGGTCACTACGAGCAGTACTTC. Its translation is CSAASTGGHYEQYF.